This entry features one T cell receptor beta chain sequence. TCRdb analysed the reads with MiXCR anew, one entry per CDR3 protein. Here the sample spans 450,000 to 650,000 distinct CDR3 sequences, more than 25% being singletons. The CDR3 covers 17 residues. V was trimmed by 4 bases and J by 0 bases, leaving 17 bases between them. These data are taken from a study of T cell repertoires in cytomegalovirus infection. About the study: An indication of both CMV infection and matching HLA type came from public TCR beta signatures.

The sample comprised PBMCs. The sequence came from a human donor in good health (CMV status not recorded). Some clones in this sample may be carry-over from other donors' samples. This chain links TRBV12-3 or TRBV12-4 with TRBJ2-3; D is uncertain. CDR3 bases: TGTGCCAGCAGTTCCTCACGCCGGACGGCTAGCACAGATACGCAGTATTTT. This sequence encodes CASSSSRRTASTDTQYF.